This is a list of T cell receptor beta chains from one sample in a study of yellow fever vaccine responses in identical twins. TCRdb re-called the RT-PCR reads through MiXCR, storing one row per CDR3 protein. In the table there are some 15,000 distinct CDR3 sequences, roughly 80% of which are singletons. The sequenced sample was T cells from blood (PBMCs), unsorted or a sorted subset (not recorded which), obtained before or after yellow fever vaccination (not recorded which). The receptors originated from a woman under 30 who received the yellow fever vaccine. Each CDR3 is given with its conserved first and last residue. Each record gives: V gene, CDR3 protein.

V gene: TRBV9; CDR3 protein: CASSVVPSGIDEQYF
V gene: TRBV4-1; CDR3 protein: CASSQEGRNLNIQYF
V gene: TRBV2; CDR3 protein: CASSERRADTQYF
V gene: TRBV20-1; CDR3 protein: CSASDATSGRQETQYF
V gene: TRBV4-1; CDR3 protein: CASSQRSTDTQYF
V gene: TRBV12-3/TRBV12-4; CDR3 protein: CASSLTGGSYGYTF
V gene: TRBV13; CDR3 protein: CASSDSGTGLGEQYF
V gene: TRBV11-2; CDR3 protein: CASSFLGTSGTGYEQYF
V gene: TRBV18; CDR3 protein: CASSLTIGNTEAFF
V gene: TRBV5-1; CDR3 protein: CASSLGTYLGNTIYF
V gene: TRBV20-1; CDR3 protein: CSAPKFQETQYF
V gene: TRBV11-1; CDR3 protein: CASSLAAWDQPQHF
V gene: TRBV7-9; CDR3 protein: CASSTGSISGDTQYF
V gene: TRBV28; CDR3 protein: CASSLPFGPTQFF
V gene: TRBV5-1; CDR3 protein: CASRQPPYNEQFF
V gene: TRBV28; CDR3 protein: CASSSPAGGGRNEQFF
V gene: TRBV29-1; CDR3 protein: CSVEDGQRGGPSYNEQFF
V gene: TRBV20-1; CDR3 protein: CSASGTSGYNEQFF
V gene: TRBV6-5; CDR3 protein: CASSYSARGGYGYTF
V gene: TRBV29-1; CDR3 protein: CSVEKGSEKLFF
V gene: TRBV5-1; CDR3 protein: CASSFSGGATDTQYF
V gene: TRBV5-1; CDR3 protein: CASTGSGHNEQFF
V gene: TRBV13; CDR3 protein: CASNQLASTDTQYF
V gene: TRBV28; CDR3 protein: CASSFQGVSNEKLFF
V gene: TRBV7-7; CDR3 protein: CASSSGSGNTIYF
V gene: TRBV18; CDR3 protein: CASSRRGTSGRSDTQYF
V gene: TRBV5-1; CDR3 protein: CASSAQEFPYEQYF
V gene: TRBV29-1; CDR3 protein: CSARGSGQGEKLFF
V gene: TRBV5-1; CDR3 protein: CASSLVLAGAYNEQFF
V gene: TRBV12-3/TRBV12-4; CDR3 protein: CASSKTGGAETQYF
V gene: TRBV18; CDR3 protein: CASSPPAREDTQYF
V gene: TRBV29-1; CDR3 protein: CSARGGRPTDTQYF
V gene: TRBV18; CDR3 protein: CASSPRGTGPSYEQYF
V gene: TRBV4-1; CDR3 protein: CASSHLSYEQYF
V gene: TRBV11-1; CDR3 protein: CASSLRTLQETQYF
V gene: TRBV28; CDR3 protein: CASNRGYGYTF
V gene: TRBV11-3; CDR3 protein: CASSGVSSYNEQFF
V gene: TRBV18; CDR3 protein: CASSIDRVNIQYF
V gene: TRBV7-2; CDR3 protein: CASRSGPSSYNEQFF
V gene: TRBV28; CDR3 protein: CASSLRVEAFF
V gene: TRBV11-3; CDR3 protein: CASCWDSGIQYF
V gene: TRBV6-4; CDR3 protein: CASSDSGRGLRTEAFF
V gene: TRBV12-3/TRBV12-4; CDR3 protein: CASSGDFRYNEQFF
V gene: TRBV18; CDR3 protein: CASSPPGLGNTIYF
V gene: TRBV5-1; CDR3 protein: CASSLREGTDTQYF
V gene: TRBV2; CDR3 protein: CASSAGPRGSGYNSPLHF
V gene: TRBV5-1; CDR3 protein: CASKDRGPTPGSCFF
V gene: TRBV11-3; CDR3 protein: CASSLMSLYSNQPQHF
V gene: TRBV2; CDR3 protein: CASSEIGTAGNEKLFF
V gene: TRBV29-1; CDR3 protein: CSGILAVSTDTQYF